Presented here are 11 T cell receptor beta chains from one specimen sequenced in a study of T cell responses to AZD1222 COVID-19 vaccine. Data came from immunoSEQ multiplex PCR; TCRdb stores just in-frame clones and leaves some out. Found here are about 120,000 clones, under 90% of them singletons; the top ten hold 5.5% to 7%. Sample: peripheral blood, taken on day 0 of AZD1222 vaccination. The receptor source for this set is an adult in good health.

This clone was counted once. The chain is built from TRBV7-3 and TRBJ1-2; no reliable D call. V dropped 5 bases and J dropped 4 bases, with 11 bases sitting between them. Per germline, CDR1 SGHTA and CDR2 FQGTGA. This CDR3 is 13 amino acids long. The CDR3 loop is CASSPDPGYGYTF. The CDR3 DNA reads as TGTGCCAGCAGCCCCGATCCCGGCTATGGCTACACCTTC.

This clone came up once. The gene calls are TRBV5-1 and TRBJ1-4, with 7 positions matching TRBD1. The germline gives CDR1 SGHRS, CDR2 YFSETQ. The CDR3 has 16 residues. Unmatched junction bases numbered 10, after V lost 4 bases and J lost 4 bases. CDR3: CASSVSPGQLNEKLFF. CDR3 nucleotides: TGCGCCAGCAGCGTATCCCCGGGACAGCTTAATGAAAAACTGTTTTTT.

This rearrangement joins TRBV3-1 (or the pseudogene TRBV3-2) to TRBJ1-5, with D possibly matching TRBD1 (6 bases). The CDR3 is 14 amino acids. Trimming shortened V by 4 bases and J by 9 bases, and 16 bases separated the two germline ends. Germline V gene lookup returns CDR1 LGHDT and CDR2 YNNKEL (reference sequence). The DNA for the CDR3 is TGTGCCAGCAGCCGACAGGTTTCCGATCGGCCCCAGCATTTT. It yields the protein CASSRQVSDRPQHF.

V is TRBV9 and J is TRBJ1-2; maybe TRBD1 (5 bases). The V end lost 4 bases, the J end lost 2 bases, and 15 bases lay between the germline ends. Germline CDR1 is SGDLS and CDR2 is YYNGEE. The CDR3 sequence is 15 residues long. Here the CDR3 DNA reads TGTGCCAGCAGCCCTGACGGGGACCCGAACTATGGCTACACCTTC. It is translated as CASSPDGDPNYGYTF.

The chain's CDR3 is CASSPERNQPQHF. In DNA form, the CDR3 reads TGTGCCAGCTCACCAGAACGCAATCAGCCCCAGCATTTT. V is TRBV18 and J is TRBJ1-5, with D hard to call. Trimming stripped 2 bases from V and 2 bases from J, with 4 bases between. The CDR3 has 13 residues. Germline CDR1 is KGHSH and CDR2 is LQKENI. The variable domain in full, completed from reference TRBV18 and TRBJ1-5, reads NAGVMQNPRHLVRRRGQEARLRCSPMKGHSHVYWYRQLPEEGLKFMVYLQKENIIDESGMPKERFSAEFPKEGPSILRIQQVVRGDSAAYFCASSPERNQPQHFGDGTRLSIL.

The chain joins TRBV2 to TRBJ2-7; TRBD2 matches 9 bases. Per germline, CDR1 SNHLY and CDR2 FYNNEI. The CDR3 contains 12 residues. Germline trimming cut 11 bases from V and 1 base from J; bases unmatched to any gene: 3. The CDR3 sequence is CAGGGDSYEQYF. In DNA form, the CDR3 reads TGTGCCGGCGGGGGGGATTCCTACGAGCAGTACTTC.

The CDR3 here is CASSQISGGAGEQYF. The CDR3, as DNA: TGCGCCAGCAGCCAAATTAGCGGGGGGGCCGGCGAGCAGTACTTC. This chain joins TRBV5-1 and TRBJ2-7, with 11 bases fitting TRBD2. This CDR3 is 15 amino acids long. Per the germline V gene, CDR1 is SGHRS and CDR2 is YFSETQ. V shed 4 bases and J 6 bases; nucleotides not matched to a gene: 9.

The V gene is TRBV4-2, the J gene TRBJ1-5, with D hard to call. Trimming cost V 0 bases and J 7 bases, with 7 bases left between them. The germline gives CDR1 LGHNA, CDR2 YNFKEQ. CDR3 length: 13 amino acids. The CDR3 region has the DNA TGTGCCAGCAGCCAAGATTTTGGGCAGCCCCAGCATTTT. It yields the protein CASSQDFGQPQHF.

The V call is TRBV7-3, the J call TRBJ2-5; D might be TRBD1 (6 bases). This CDR3 region has 13 residues. Per the germline V gene, CDR1 is SGHTA and CDR2 is FQGTGA. V dropped 4 bases and J dropped 4 bases, with 10 bases sitting between them. The CDR3: CASSSDRLETQYF. Written as DNA, the CDR3 is TGTGCCAGCAGCTCCGACAGGCTAGAGACCCAGTACTTC.

V is TRBV11-2 and J is TRBJ2-3, with 10 positions matching TRBD2. Germline V lookup: CDR1 SGHAT, CDR2 FQNNGV. The ends lost 5 bases at V and 3 bases at J; junction bases unmatched: 8. This CDR3 has 16 amino acids. The CDR3 is CASSRQRGGGTDTQYF. The CDR3 DNA sequence: TGTGCCAGCAGCCGTCAGCGGGGGGGAGGGACAGATACGCAGTATTTT. Full variable domain (remainder filled in from reference TRBV11-2 and TRBJ2-3): EAGVAQSPRYKIIEKRQSVAFWCNPISGHATLYWYQQILGQGPKLLIQFQNNGVVDDSQLPKDRFSAERLKGVDSTLKIQPAKLEDSAVYLCASSRQRGGGTDTQYFGPGTRLTVL.

This clone was observed once. This CDR3 is CASTGQGGWNQPQHF. The CDR3 coding sequence is TGTGCCAGTACCGGACAGGGCGGTTGGAATCAGCCCCAGCATTTT. This chain joins TRBV19 and TRBJ1-5; 8 bases agree with TRBD1. The V segment lost 7 bases and the J segment 4 bases; nucleotides outside the gene matches: 9. CDR1 and CDR2 from the germline V gene are LNHDA and SQIVND (reference sequence). This CDR3 is 15 amino acids long.